This T cell receptor (beta chain) appears in the sequencing data of a study of blood T cell repertoires in COVID-19. Study overall: Samples of COVID-19 (acute and convalescent) were obtained from the United States, Italy and Spain. Sources were T cells, B-cell-depleted T cells, or PBMCs; the material itself was cDNA or gDNA.

Sequencing was performed with immunoSEQ multiplex PCR; in TCRdb, only in-frame clones are kept and a portion is missing. The table records 300,000 or so clones, roughly 86% of them present only once. The germline V and J ends were trimmed by 3 bases and 5 bases, with 11 bases remaining between them. This CDR3 has 13 residues. Germline V CDR1 and CDR2: SGDLS, YYNGEE. The V call is TRBV9, the J call TRBJ2-5, with D possibly matching TRBD1 (6 bases). The receptor comes from a woman in her 50s who had recovered from COVID-19. The sequenced sample was peripheral blood. CDR3 loop: CASSGGLGETQYF. The CDR3, as DNA: TGTGCCAGCAGCGGGGGGCTCGGGGAGACCCAGTACTTC.